The rows below give T cell receptor beta chains drawn from one sample of a study of blood T cell repertoires in COVID-19. Profiling relied on immunoSEQ multiplex PCR, and the TCRdb table lists in-frame clones only, not all of them. The sample includes 390,000 or so clones, roughly 90% of them seen just once. The sample taken for sequencing was peripheral blood. These receptors were collected from a man aged 18 to 30 with active or convalescent COVID-19. The CDR3 runs from the conserved cysteine through the conserved F or W. The D gene is left open where the match is weak. Where a row states a size, it is once, few, many or the class of an expanded clone; other rows omit it.

v_gene	j_gene	d_gene	abundance	CDR3nt	CDR3aa
TRBV5-8	TRBJ2-3	TRBD1	.	TGTGCCAGCAGCAGATCGACAGGGGTCGGCACAGATACGCAGTATTTT	CASSRSTGVGTDTQYF
TRBV19	TRBJ1-3	.	.	TGTGCCAGTAGTATCCGGACAGCTGGAAACACCATATATTTT	CASSIRTAGNTIYF
TRBV20-1	TRBJ2-3	.	.	TGCAGTGCTAGTTGGCGGGATAGCACAGATACGCAGTATTTT	CSASWRDSTDTQYF
TRBV5-6	TRBJ1-2	.	.	TGTGCCAGCAGCCCTAAGCCCGACAAGGGGTCTAGCTACACCTTC	CASSPKPDKGSSYTF
TRBV27	TRBJ2-7	TRBD2	.	TGTGCCAGCACCCGAACCGGCGGGGGGTACGAGCAGTACTTC	CASTRTGGGYEQYF
TRBV3-1/TRBV3-2	TRBJ2-3	TRBD1	.	TGTGCCAGCAGCCAAGCCATCAGGACAGGGGTTACAGATACGCAGTATTTT	CASSQAIRTGVTDTQYF
TRBV5-4	TRBJ2-7	.	.	TGTGCCAGCAGCTTATCCCCGGACTCAAGCGGGTTCGAGCAGTACTTC	CASSLSPDSSGFEQYF
TRBV7-9	TRBJ1-3	.	.	TGTGCCAGCAGCCCAGGACTCATGGAGCTCTTCCGAAATTTT	CASSPGLMELFRNF
TRBV6-6	TRBJ2-7	.	.	TGTGCCAGCAGTTTCGGACAGCAAGTCTACGAGCAGTACTTC	CASSFGQQVYEQYF
TRBV24-1	TRBJ2-1	TRBD2	.	TGTGCCACCAGTGACCCGACAGCCCGGCGGGAGAATGAGCAGTTCTTC	CATSDPTARRENEQFF
TRBV24-1	TRBJ1-6	.	.	TGTGCCAAAAGTGACCCACCCAGGGTTTTTAATTCACCCCTCCACTTT	CAKSDPPRVFNSPLHF
TRBV11-2	TRBJ1-1	.	.	TGTGCCAGCAGCTTAGATCGGAGGGTTTTGACTGAAGCTTTCTTT	CASSLDRRVLTEAFF
TRBV3-1/TRBV3-2	TRBJ2-7	.	.	TGTGCCAGCAGCCCGAGGGCTTCGAGCGAGCAGTACTTC	CASSPRASSEQYF
TRBV4-2	TRBJ1-3	.	.	TGTGCCAGCAGCCAAATAGACTCCTCTGGAAACACCATATATTTT	CASSQIDSSGNTIYF
TRBV28	TRBJ2-3	TRBD2	.	TGTGCCAGCAGTCCCCGGGCTAGCGGGATACCTAGCACAGATACGCAGTATTTT	CASSPRASGIPSTDTQYF
TRBV11-2	TRBJ1-4	.	.	TGTGCCAGCAGCTTAAGAGGGAAAGGAGGGGCCGAAAAACTGTTTTTT	CASSLRGKGGAEKLFF
TRBV30	TRBJ2-3	TRBD1	.	TGTGCCTGGAGTGTAGGGACAGGGGTCGGCACAGATACGCAGTATTTT	CAWSVGTGVGTDTQYF
TRBV6-2/TRBV6-3	TRBJ2-1	TRBD1	.	TGTGCCAGCAGTACAGGGGGCGGAGAGCAGTTCTTC	CASSTGGGEQFF
TRBV18	TRBJ1-1	.	.	TGTGCCAGCTACACAAGTCGGAACACTGAAGCTTTCTTT	CASYTSRNTEAFF
TRBV5-1	TRBJ1-2	TRBD1	.	TGCGCCAGCAGCTTGTGGACAGGGGGCCATGGCTACACCTTC	CASSLWTGGHGYTF
TRBV15	TRBJ2-1	TRBD2	.	TGTGCCACCAGCAGAGGTGATAGCGGGGCCTACAATGAGCAGTTCTTC	CATSRGDSGAYNEQFF
TRBV7-9	TRBJ2-7	TRBD2	.	TGTGCCAGCAGCTTATTAGCGGGAGGTTCCCTGGGTGACGAGCAGTACTTC	CASSLLAGGSLGDEQYF
TRBV4-1	TRBJ2-1	.	.	TGCGCCAGCAGCCAAGTCCCGGGGGAGCAGTTCTTC	CASSQVPGEQFF
TRBV2	TRBJ1-5	.	few	TGTGCCAGCAGTGAAGGGACAGGCAATCAGCCCCAGCATTTT	CASSEGTGNQPQHF
TRBV4-3	TRBJ1-2	.	.	TGCGCCAGCAGCCACGAGGAACAGGGTAACTATGGCTACACCTTC	CASSHEEQGNYGYTF
TRBV11-2	TRBJ2-7	TRBD2	.	TGTGCCAGCAGCACCCGATTGACTAGCGGGAGCTACGAGCAGTACTTC	CASSTRLTSGSYEQYF
TRBV6-5	TRBJ1-5	.	once	TGTGCCAGCAGTTACGGGGGGGGTATCAATCAGCCCCAGCATTTT	CASSYGGGINQPQHF
TRBV3-1/TRBV3-2	TRBJ2-5	.	once	TGTGCCAGCAGCCAAGGCGCCGAAGAGACCCAGTACTTC	CASSQGAEETQYF
TRBV20-1	TRBJ2-1	TRBD2	.	TGCAGTGCTAGTGTCGGACTAGCGGGGGGGGCGGATGAGCAGTTCTTC	CSASVGLAGGADEQFF
TRBV5-5	TRBJ2-3	.	.	TGTGCCAGCAGCTTACTCGGAGGATCCACAGATACGCAGTATTTT	CASSLLGGSTDTQYF
TRBV9	TRBJ1-5	.	.	TGTGCCAGCAGCGTAGGGGGGGGAACTCAGCCCCAGCATTTT	CASSVGGGTQPQHF
TRBV6-5	TRBJ1-2	TRBD1	.	TGTGCCAGCAGTACCGGACAGGCCTTCTATGGCTACACCTTC	CASSTGQAFYGYTF
TRBV11-3	TRBJ2-2	TRBD1	.	TGTGCCAGCAGCTTAGGTACAGGGGAATCCGGGGAGCTGTTTTTT	CASSLGTGESGELFF